These 30 T cell receptor beta chains share one sample of origin, sequenced in a study of cytomegalovirus exposure and HLA in healthy donors. PCR involved 60 Vbeta and 13 Jbeta primers. Profiling relied on immunoSEQ multiplex PCR, and the TCRdb table lists in-frame clones only, not all of them. The table records some 110,000 clones, around 82% of them present only once. The sample comprised PBMCs. These receptors all come from a man aged 45-65 years in good health and CMV-seronegative.

This chain connects TRBV19 to TRBJ2-3, with TRBD1 matching 7 bases. The CDR3 is 14 residues long. The ends lost 4 bases at V and 2 bases at J; junction bases unmatched: 3. CDR1 is LNHDA and CDR2 is SQIVND in the germline V gene (reference sequence). CDR3 sequence reads: CASSRGQLTDTQYF. As DNA, the CDR3 is TGTGCCAGTAGTAGGGGACAGCTCACAGATACGCAGTATTTT. The full variable domain, in which reference TRBV19 and TRBJ2-3 provide the parts outside the CDR3, is DGGITQSPKYLFRKEGQNVTLSCEQNLNHDAMYWYRQDPGQGLRLIYYSQIVNDFQKGDIAEGYSVSREKKESFPLTVTSAQKNPTAFYLCASSRGQLTDTQYFGPGTRLTVL.

The V call is TRBV9, the J call TRBJ1-1, with 11 bases lining up with TRBD1. The CDR3 runs 17 residues. V was pared by 3 bases and J by 1 base, with 8 bases of the junction left unmatched. CDR1 is SGDLS, CDR2 YYNGEE, per germline. The CDR3 DNA sequence: TGTGCCAGCAGCGCTCCTCCGGGACAGGGGGGGAACACTGAAGCTTTCTTT. Translation: CASSAPPGQGGNTEAFF.

This sequence joins TRBV29-1 and TRBJ2-1; D is perhaps TRBD2 (5 bases). V lost 4 bases, J lost 9 bases, and 13 bases lay in between. Germline values: CDR1 SQVTM, CDR2 ANQGSEA. This CDR3 has 12 residues. This chain's CDR3 is CSVGRTRSEQFF. In DNA, the CDR3 is TGCAGCGTTGGGAGGACCCGGAGTGAGCAGTTCTTC.

The chain couples TRBV19 to TRBJ1-3, with TRBD1 matching over 9 bases. Trimming removed 6 bases from V and 6 bases from J; junction bases left unmatched: 9. The CDR3 has 15 residues. Germline V lookup: CDR1 LNHDA, CDR2 SQIVND (reference sequence). The CDR3 DNA sequence: TGTGCCAGTAGGAACCCGGGACAGGGTGAAAACACCATATATTTT. Translated: CASRNPGQGENTIYF.

The genes are TRBV5-1 and TRBJ1-6, with D perhaps matching TRBD1 (6 bases). V shed 0 bases and J shed 7 bases, with 20 bases lying between them. The CDR3 has 18 amino acids. Germline V lookup: CDR1 SGHRS, CDR2 YFSETQ. The CDR3 is CASSLGLSGAASNSPLHF. The CDR3, as DNA: TGCGCCAGCAGCTTGGGTCTTTCAGGGGCAGCGTCAAATTCACCCCTCCACTTT.

V and J are TRBV29-1 and TRBJ2-1, with 14 nucleotides matching TRBD2. The length of the CDR3 is 12 residues. V lost 3 bases to trimming and J lost 16 bases; unmatched junction nucleotides: 5. The germline CDR1 and CDR2 sequences are SQVTM and ANQGSEA. CDR3 sequence reads: CSVDGLAGGFFF. The DNA for the CDR3 is TGCAGCGTTGACGGACTAGCGGGGGGATTTTTCTTC.

V is TRBV18 and J is TRBJ2-3; tentatively, D is TRBD1 (5 bases). The germline V and J ends were trimmed by 4 bases and 3 bases, with 11 bases remaining between them. The CDR3 consists of 14 residues. Germline assignment: CDR1 KGHSH and CDR2 LQKENI. The CDR3 spells CASSQGSGTDTQYF. CDR3 DNA: TGTGCCAGCTCACAGGGGTCTGGGACAGATACGCAGTATTTT.

This chain uses TRBV19 with TRBJ2-1; 8 positions match TRBD2. Looked up from germline, CDR1 is LNHDA and CDR2 is SQIVND (reference sequence). V was clipped by 4 bases and J by 3 bases; unmatched bases: 8. The CDR3 runs 16 residues. CDR3 sequence: CASSTLAGLRYNEQFF. The CDR3 DNA reads TGTGCCAGTAGTACCTTAGCGGGGCTTCGCTACAATGAGCAGTTCTTC.

The rearrangement links TRBV11-2 to TRBJ1-6, with 7 bases that match TRBD1. Trimming at V came to 5 bases and at J to 9 bases, leaving 13 bases not matched to a gene. The V gene's germline CDR1 is SGHAT and CDR2 FQNNGV. The CDR3 spans 16 residues. The CDR3 DNA reads TGTGCCAGCAGCCTTAGGGTACCAGGGGGGATTTCACCCCTCCACTTT. This encodes CASSLRVPGGISPLHF.

The chain is built from TRBV19 and TRBJ1-1; 9 positions agree with TRBD1. V was clipped by 3 bases and J by 5 bases; unmatched bases: 4. The CDR3 loop spans 14 amino acids. CDR1 is LNHDA, CDR2 SQIVND, per germline (reference sequence). The CDR3 loop reads CASSIGTGRTEAFF. As DNA, the CDR3 is TGTGCCAGTAGTATTGGGACAGGGAGGACTGAAGCTTTCTTT.

The J gene is TRBJ1-2, the V gene TRBV18; D is possibly TRBD1 (6 bases). CDR1 and CDR2 (germline): KGHSH, LQKENI. V gave up 3 bases and J gave up 7 bases, with 12 bases separating them. CDR3 length equals 13 residues. Here the CDR3 DNA reads TGTGCCAGCTCACCCTTCGGACAGAGTGGCTACACCTTC. It is translated as CASSPFGQSGYTF.

This clone was detected only a few times. V and J are TRBV11-2 and TRBJ1-2, with D maybe TRBD1 (5 bases). There are 15 residues in the CDR3. Germline V gives CDR1 SGHAT, CDR2 FQNNGV. Trimming took 5 bases from V and 5 from J, leaving 18 bases between them. The CDR3 is CASSPYLQGEYGYTF. CDR3 DNA sequence: TGTGCCAGCAGCCCGTACTTGCAGGGCGAGTATGGCTACACCTTC.

J is TRBJ2-5 and V is TRBV5-1; TRBD2 agrees at 7 bases. The CDR3 spans 17 residues. Germline CDR1 reads SGHRS; CDR2 reads YFSETQ. Trimming removed 0 bases from V and 2 bases from J; junction bases left unmatched: 10. CDR3 coding DNA: TGCGCCAGCAGCTTGGGAGCCTTGCGGGGGATTCAAGAGACCCAGTACTTC. Translated, it gives CASSLGALRGIQETQYF.

This chain uses TRBV25-1 with TRBJ2-1, with 9 bases fitting TRBD1. CDR1 and CDR2 (germline): MGHDK, SYGVNS. The CDR3 sequence is 17 residues long. Unmatched junction bases numbered 12, after V lost 3 bases and J lost 6 bases. Here the CDR3 DNA reads TGTGCCAGCAGTGACCCCTTACAGGGGGCGATCTTCAATGAGCAGTTCTTC. As protein: CASSDPLQGAIFNEQFF.

The chain links TRBV7-6 to TRBJ2-1; the match to TRBD2 covers 10 bases. Germline CDR1 reads SGHVS; CDR2 reads FNYEAQ. CDR3 length: 15 amino acids. The junction had 8 bases not matched to a gene; V was cut back by 6 bases and J by 6 bases. DNA for the CDR3: TGTGCCAGCAGTGAAAGAGCGGGGGGGGCCAATGAGCAGTTCTTC. Amino acids: CASSERAGGANEQFF.

The V and J genes are TRBV27 and TRBJ2-6, with a tentative D call TRBD1 (5 bases). The germline V gene has CDR1 MNHEY and CDR2 SMNVEV (reference sequence). The V end was cut by 5 bases, the J end by 0 bases, with 8 bases between. The CDR3 is 15 amino acids. The CDR3, as DNA: TGTGCCAGCAGTCAACAGGTCTCTGGGGCCAACGTCCTGACTTTC. Translating it yields CASSQQVSGANVLTF. The full variable domain, completed using reference TRBV27 and TRBJ2-6, is EAQVTQNPRYLITVTGKKLTVTCSQNMNHEYMSWYRQDPGLGLRQIYYSMNVEVTDKGDVPEGYKVSRKEKRNFPLILESPSPNQTSLYFCASSQQVSGANVLTFGAGSRLTVL.

This clone showed up just a few times. The CDR3 protein is CASSNSQGYNQPQHF. For the CDR3, the DNA is TGTGCCAGCAGCAACAGCCAGGGATACAATCAGCCCCAGCATTTT. The gene calls are TRBV28 and TRBJ1-5; D is possibly TRBD1 (5 bases). From germline, CDR1 is MDHEN and CDR2 SYDVKM. Trimming took off 6 bases at V and 3 bases at J, with 15 bases between the two ends. The CDR3 length is 15 residues.

The chain has TRBV10-3 and TRBJ2-1; 8 bases line up with TRBD2. The germline V gene encodes CDR1 ENHRY and CDR2 SYGVKD. J lost 5 bases, V lost 4 bases, and 7 bases had no gene match. The CDR3 spans 15 residues. The CDR3 region has the DNA TGTGCCATCAGTGTAATTAGCGGGGCTGACAATGAGCAGTTCTTC. Its protein is CAISVISGADNEQFF.

This clone occurred a few times. The V call is TRBV7-8, the J call TRBJ2-1; TRBD1 is a possible D gene (6 bases). The V and J ends lost 2 bases and 11 bases respectively, with 16 bases between them. Germline V lookup: CDR1 SGHVS, CDR2 FQNEAQ. This CDR3 region has 14 residues. CDR3 sequence: CASSLRTVLGQQFF. In DNA, the CDR3 is TGTGCCAGCAGCTTACGGACAGTTTTAGGTCAGCAGTTCTTC.

V is TRBV2 and J is TRBJ1-4; D uncertain. Germline V gene sequence: CDR1 SNHLY, CDR2 FYNNEI. The CDR3 is 16 amino acids. The V end lost 4 bases, the J end lost 1 base, and 13 bases lay between the germline ends. Here the CDR3 DNA reads TGTGCCAGCAGTGCCTACCTTGTCGGAACTAATGAAAAACTGTTTTTT. Its translation is CASSAYLVGTNEKLFF.

CDR3 sequence: CASSPYSGTGTPLHF. The CDR3 DNA reads TGTGCCAGCTCACCATATTCTGGGACAGGGACTCCCCTCCACTTT. This chain links TRBV18 with TRBJ1-6, with 9 bases identical to TRBD1. The CDR3 runs to 15 residues. CDR1 is KGHSH and CDR2 is LQKENI in the germline V gene. V shed 2 bases, J shed 13 bases, and the junction held 9 bases outside the gene matches.

This sequence joins TRBV6-5 and TRBJ2-7; 7 bases align to TRBD2. V gave up 6 bases and J gave up 2 bases; unmatched junction bases: 7. This CDR3 comprises 14 residues. Germline V gene data show CDR1 as MNHEY and CDR2 as SVGAGI. The CDR3: CASSPGLAAYEQYF. CDR3 DNA: TGTGCCAGCAGCCCCGGGCTAGCGGCCTACGAGCAGTACTTC.

The V gene is TRBV7-2, the J gene TRBJ2-7; perhaps TRBD1 as D (6 bases). The germline V gene has CDR1 SGHTA and CDR2 FQGNSA. This CDR3 has 14 residues. Trimming cost V 8 bases and J 2 bases, with 16 bases left between them. This CDR3 reads CASGGPSSPYEQYF. CDR3 nucleotide sequence: TGTGCCAGCGGGGGCCCGTCCTCCCCCTACGAGCAGTACTTC.

With respect to this clone: The same CDR3 can be traced to other DNA sequences in this sample. The chain carries TRBV11-2 and TRBJ1-4; maybe TRBD1 (5 bases). Trimming stripped 2 bases from V and 8 bases from J, with 15 bases between. The CDR3 is made up of 15 amino acids. Germline V gives CDR1 SGHAT, CDR2 FQNNGV. CDR3 DNA: TGTGCCAGCAGCTTAAGTCAGGGCATAATGGAAAAACTGTTTTTT. Its translation: CASSLSQGIMEKLFF.

The gene calls are TRBV6-5 and TRBJ1-2; D remains unclear. The CDR3 totals 12 residues. CDR1 is MNHEY, CDR2 SVGAGI, per germline. V lost 4 bases and J 8 bases, leaving 11 bases between the germline ends. The DNA of the CDR3 is TGTGCCAGCAGTTCGGAGTTCGGGGGCTACACCTTC. Translating gives CASSSEFGGYTF.

This clone was recorded once. The gene calls are TRBV5-1 and TRBJ2-2; D may be TRBD1 (5 bases). CDR3 length: 15 residues. Germline V CDR1 and CDR2: SGHRS, YFSETQ. V shed 4 bases and J shed 3 bases, with 13 bases lying between them. The DNA for the CDR3 is TGCGCCAGCAGCCTGGGTCCGACAGACACCGGGGAGCTGTTTTTT. Translation gives CASSLGPTDTGELFF.

This clone was seen a handful of times. V usage is TRBV10-2 and J usage is TRBJ1-4; TRBD1 is a possible D gene (5 bases). The germline V gene encodes CDR1 WSHSY and CDR2 SAAADI. V was trimmed by 6 bases and J by 4 bases, leaving 9 bases between them. This CDR3 comprises 13 residues. The CDR3 sequence is CASRGEGNEKLFF. CDR3 bases: TGCGCCAGCAGGGGGGAGGGTAATGAAAAACTGTTTTTT.

This chain uses TRBV10-3 with TRBJ2-2; maybe TRBD1 (6 bases). Trimming left V 10 bases short and J 4 bases short, with 13 bases between. The CDR3 has 13 amino acids. The germline V gene has CDR1 ENHRY and CDR2 SYGVKD. This chain's CDR3 is CATERGTTGELFF. The CDR3, as DNA: TGTGCCACCGAGAGGGGGACCACCGGGGAGCTGTTTTTT.

This chain links TRBV5-1 with TRBJ2-1, with D possibly TRBD2 on 6 matching bases. Germline assignment: CDR1 SGHRS and CDR2 YFSETQ. The V gene lost 2 bases and the J gene lost 8 bases, with 8 bases spanning the gap. This CDR3 contains 12 residues. The CDR3 reads CASSFGEDEQFF. CDR3 coding DNA: TGCGCCAGCAGCTTCGGGGAGGATGAGCAGTTCTTC.

The V and J genes are TRBV20-1 and TRBJ1-1; D is ambiguous. The CDR3 totals 11 residues. Germline CDR1 is DFQATT and CDR2 is SNEGSKA (reference sequence). The V end lost 3 bases, the J end lost 4 bases, and 6 bases lay between the germline ends. The CDR3 DNA is TGCAGTGCTAGGGTGAGCACTGAAGCTTTCTTT. Translated, it gives CSARVSTEAFF.